This T cell receptor (beta chain) is from a study of blood T cell repertoires in COVID-19. Study-level background: COVID-19 samples collected from the United States, Italy and Spain covered acute and convalescent phases. T cells, B-cell-depleted T cells, or PBMCs supplied cDNA or gDNA.

In the original processing: It was from reference gene primer amplification that nucleated cell counts were estimated. The repertoire was sequenced with immunoSEQ multiplex PCR; TCRdb's copy has only in-frame clones and lacks some. V and J calls and clone size are those listed in that table; D and trimming were worked out from the DNA. Of about 140,000 clones listed, 88% are singletons. This clone has only one observation. At one end the junction does not follow the germline gene, possibly because of a read error. The CDR3 length is 17 residues. Germline CDR1 reads SSHAT; CDR2 reads FNYEAQ (reference sequence).

Specimen: peripheral blood. The chain couples TRBV7-7 to TRBJ2-2, with 8 bases identical to TRBD1. The source of this sequence is a man between 45 and 60 years old with active or convalescent COVID-19. The CDR3, as DNA: TGTGCTAGCAGCTTAACGTTACAGGGGGCGAACACCGGGGAGCTGTTTTTT. Translated, it gives CASSLTLQGANTGELFF. Variable domain in full (rest from reference TRBV7-7 and TRBJ2-2): GAGVSQSPRYKVTKRGQDVTLRCDPISSHATLYWYQQALGQGPEFLTYFNYEAQPDKSGLPSDRFSAERPEGSISTLTIQRTEQRDSAMYRCASSLTLQGANTGELFFGEGSRLTVL.